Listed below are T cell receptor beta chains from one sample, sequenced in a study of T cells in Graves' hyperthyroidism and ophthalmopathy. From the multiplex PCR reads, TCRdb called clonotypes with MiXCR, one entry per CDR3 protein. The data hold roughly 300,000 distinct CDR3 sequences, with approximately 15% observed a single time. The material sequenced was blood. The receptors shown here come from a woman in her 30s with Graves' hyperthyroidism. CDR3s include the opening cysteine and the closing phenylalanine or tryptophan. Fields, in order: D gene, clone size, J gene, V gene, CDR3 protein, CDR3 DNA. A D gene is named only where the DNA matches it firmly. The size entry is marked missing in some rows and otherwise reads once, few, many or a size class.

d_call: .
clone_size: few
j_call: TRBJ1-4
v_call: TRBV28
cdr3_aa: CASSRYRVNNEKLFF
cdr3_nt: TGTGCCAGCAGCAGGTACAGGGTAAATAATGAAAAACTGTTTTTT

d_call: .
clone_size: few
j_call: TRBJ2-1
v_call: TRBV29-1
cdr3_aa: CSVDPGTGEQFF
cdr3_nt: TGCAGCGTTGACCCAGGGACGGGGGAGCAGTTCTTC

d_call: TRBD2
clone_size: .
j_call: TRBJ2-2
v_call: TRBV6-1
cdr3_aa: CASSPLAANTGELFF
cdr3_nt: TGTGCCAGCAGCCCACTAGCGGCGAACACCGGGGAGCTGTTTTTT

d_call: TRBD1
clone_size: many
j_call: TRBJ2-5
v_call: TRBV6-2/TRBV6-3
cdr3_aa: CASSSWTGIQETQYF
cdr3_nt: TGTGCCAGCAGTTCCTGGACAGGGATACAAGAGACCCAGTACTTC

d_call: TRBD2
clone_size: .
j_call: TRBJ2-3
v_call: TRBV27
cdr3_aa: CASSIRAGVGDTQYF
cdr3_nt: TGTGCCAGCAGCATCCGGGCGGGAGTGGGAGATACGCAGTATTTT

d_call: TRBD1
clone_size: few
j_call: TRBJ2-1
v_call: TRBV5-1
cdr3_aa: CASSLDGTGGNEQFF
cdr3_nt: TGCGCCAGCAGCTTGGACGGGACAGGGGGGAATGAGCAGTTCTTC

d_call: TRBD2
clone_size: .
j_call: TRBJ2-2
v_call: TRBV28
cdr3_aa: CASSLLGGRAANTGELFF
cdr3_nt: TGTGCCAGCAGTTTATTGGGCGGGAGGGCCGCGAACACCGGGGAGCTGTTTTTT

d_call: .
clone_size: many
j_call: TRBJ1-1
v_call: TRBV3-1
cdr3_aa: CASSQVMGGTEAFF
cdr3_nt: TGTGCCAGCAGCCAAGTGATGGGGGGGACTGAAGCTTTCTTT

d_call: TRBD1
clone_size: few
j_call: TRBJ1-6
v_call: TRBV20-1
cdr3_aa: CSARSSGTDNSPLHF
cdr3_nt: TGCAGTGCTAGGTCCTCCGGGACAGACAATTCACCCCTCCACTTT

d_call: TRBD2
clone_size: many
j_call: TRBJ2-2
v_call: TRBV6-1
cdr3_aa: CASSPVAGGTGELFF
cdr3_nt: TGTGCCAGCAGTCCCGTAGCGGGAGGTACCGGGGAGCTGTTTTTT

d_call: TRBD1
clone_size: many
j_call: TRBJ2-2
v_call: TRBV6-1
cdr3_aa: CASSPGQATGELFF
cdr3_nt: TGTGCCAGCAGTCCGGGACAGGCAACCGGGGAGCTGTTTTTT

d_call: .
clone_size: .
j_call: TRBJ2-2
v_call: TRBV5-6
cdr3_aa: CASSSRRVTGELFF
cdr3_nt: TGTGCCAGCAGCTCCCGACGGGTCACCGGGGAGCTGTTTTTT

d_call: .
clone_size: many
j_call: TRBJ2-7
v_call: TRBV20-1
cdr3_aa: CSARVSQDATYEQYF
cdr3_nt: TGCAGTGCTAGAGTCTCTCAAGACGCGACCTACGAGCAGTACTTC

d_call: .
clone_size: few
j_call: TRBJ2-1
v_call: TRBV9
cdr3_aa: CASSVEPGANEQFF
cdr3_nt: TGTGCCAGCAGCGTAGAACCCGGGGCCAATGAGCAGTTCTTC

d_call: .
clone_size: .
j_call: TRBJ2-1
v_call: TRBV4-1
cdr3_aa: CASSHIYRNEQFF
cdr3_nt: TGCGCCAGCAGCCATATCTACCGAAATGAGCAGTTCTTC

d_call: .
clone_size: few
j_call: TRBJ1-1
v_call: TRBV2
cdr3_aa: CASRDSQNTEAFF
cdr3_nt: TGTGCCAGCAGGGACAGCCAGAACACTGAAGCTTTCTTT

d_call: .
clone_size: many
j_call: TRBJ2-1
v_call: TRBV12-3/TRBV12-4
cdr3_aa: CASSLSHNEQFF
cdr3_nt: TGTGCCAGCAGTTTATCCCACAATGAGCAGTTCTTC

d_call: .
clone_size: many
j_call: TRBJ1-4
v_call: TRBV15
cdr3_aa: CATSISPTNEKLFF
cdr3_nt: TGTGCCACCAGCATCAGTCCAACTAATGAAAAACTGTTTTTT

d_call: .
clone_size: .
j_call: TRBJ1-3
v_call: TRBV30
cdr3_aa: CAWIRGVGNTIYF
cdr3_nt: TGTGCCTGGATTCGAGGCGTTGGAAACACCATATATTTT

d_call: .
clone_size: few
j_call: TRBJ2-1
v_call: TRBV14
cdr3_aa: CASSRLDGSNEQFF
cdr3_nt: TGTGCCAGCAGTAGGTTAGACGGGTCCAATGAGCAGTTCTTC

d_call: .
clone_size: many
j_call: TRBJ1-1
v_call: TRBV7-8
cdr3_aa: CASSLRLVNTEAFF
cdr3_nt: TGTGCCAGCAGCCTTAGGTTGGTGAACACTGAAGCTTTCTTT

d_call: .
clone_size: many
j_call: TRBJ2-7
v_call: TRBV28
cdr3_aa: CASSLIRLGEQYF
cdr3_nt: TGTGCCAGCAGTTTAATCCGCCTAGGCGAGCAGTACTTC

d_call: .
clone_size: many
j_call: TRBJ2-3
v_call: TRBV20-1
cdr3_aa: CSATWATSTDTQYF
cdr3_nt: TGCAGTGCTACCTGGGCCACTAGCACAGATACGCAGTATTTT

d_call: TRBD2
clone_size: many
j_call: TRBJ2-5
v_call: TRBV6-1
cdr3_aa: CASSGLAGLKETQYF
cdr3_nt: TGTGCCAGCAGTGGACTAGCGGGGTTGAAAGAGACCCAGTACTTC

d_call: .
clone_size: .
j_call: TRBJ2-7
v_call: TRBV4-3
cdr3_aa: CASSQDFLGTYEQYF
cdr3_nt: TGCGCCAGCAGCCAAGATTTCCTTGGAACCTACGAGCAGTACTTC

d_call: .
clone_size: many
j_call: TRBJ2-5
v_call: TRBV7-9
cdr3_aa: CASSFPGWEETQYF
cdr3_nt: TGTGCCAGCAGCTTCCCCGGGTGGGAAGAGACCCAGTACTTC

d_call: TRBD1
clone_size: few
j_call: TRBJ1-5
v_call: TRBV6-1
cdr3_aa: CASKVETGGHQPQHF
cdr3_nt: TGTGCCAGCAAGGTGGAGACAGGGGGTCATCAGCCCCAGCATTTT

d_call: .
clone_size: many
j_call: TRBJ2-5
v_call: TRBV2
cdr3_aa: CASMELAAQETQYF
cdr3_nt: TGTGCCAGCATGGAATTAGCGGCACAAGAGACCCAGTACTTC

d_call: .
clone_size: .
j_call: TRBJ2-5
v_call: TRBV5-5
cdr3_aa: CASSFGRWYQETQYF
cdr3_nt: TGTGCCAGCAGCTTTGGGCGGTGGTACCAAGAGACCCAGTACTTC

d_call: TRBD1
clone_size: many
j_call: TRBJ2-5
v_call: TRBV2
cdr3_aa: CASSPGQPQYF
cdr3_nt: TGTGCCAGCAGTCCGGGACAGCCCCAGTACTTC

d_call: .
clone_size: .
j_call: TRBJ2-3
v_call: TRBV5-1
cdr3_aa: CASSFWLTGADEDTQYF
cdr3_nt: TGCGCCAGCAGCTTTTGGCTTACTGGCGCCGACGAGGATACGCAGTATTTT

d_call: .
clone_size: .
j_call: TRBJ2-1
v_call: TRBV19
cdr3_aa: CASAVGRGNEQFF
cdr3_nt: TGTGCCAGTGCCGTAGGACGCGGGAATGAGCAGTTCTTC

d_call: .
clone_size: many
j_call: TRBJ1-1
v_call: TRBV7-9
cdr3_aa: CASSHSGASEAFF
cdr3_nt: TGTGCCAGCAGCCATTCGGGCGCTTCTGAAGCTTTCTTT

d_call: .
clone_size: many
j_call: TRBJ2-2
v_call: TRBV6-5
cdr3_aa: CASSYFQRLPSGELFF
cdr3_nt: TGTGCCAGCAGTTACTTTCAACGGTTACCCTCCGGGGAGCTGTTTTTT

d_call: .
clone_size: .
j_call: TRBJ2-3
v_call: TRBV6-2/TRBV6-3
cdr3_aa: CASSYSIQPGDTQYF
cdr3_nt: TGTGCCAGCAGTTACTCGATACAGCCTGGGGATACGCAGTATTTT

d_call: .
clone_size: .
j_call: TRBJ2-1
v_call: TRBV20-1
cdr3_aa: CSARSLRDNEQFF
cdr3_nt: TGCAGTGCTAGGTCTCTTAGGGACAATGAGCAGTTCTTC

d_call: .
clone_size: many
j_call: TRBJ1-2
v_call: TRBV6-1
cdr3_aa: CASSREPATGYTF
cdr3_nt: TGTGCCAGCAGTCGAGAACCGGCGACCGGCTACACCTTC

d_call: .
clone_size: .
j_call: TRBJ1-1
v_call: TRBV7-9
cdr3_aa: CASSLADGYTEAFF
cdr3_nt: TGTGCCAGCAGCTTAGCCGACGGATACACTGAAGCTTTCTTT

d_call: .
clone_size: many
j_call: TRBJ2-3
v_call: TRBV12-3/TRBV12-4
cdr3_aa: CASSEEGGTQYF
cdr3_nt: TGTGCCAGCAGTGAGGAGGGGGGTACGCAGTATTTT

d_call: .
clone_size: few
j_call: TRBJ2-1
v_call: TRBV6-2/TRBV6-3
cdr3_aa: CASSRPLLLSYNEQFF
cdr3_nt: TGTGCCAGCAGCAGACCACTTCTCCTCTCCTACAATGAGCAGTTCTTC

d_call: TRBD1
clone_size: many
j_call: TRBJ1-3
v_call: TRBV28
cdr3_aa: CASSSAAGTDSGNTIYF
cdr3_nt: TGTGCCAGCAGTTCTGCAGCCGGGACAGACTCTGGAAACACCATATATTTT

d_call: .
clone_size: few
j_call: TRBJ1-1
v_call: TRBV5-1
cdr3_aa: CASTPRGARNTEAFF
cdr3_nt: TGCGCCAGCACCCCCCGGGGGGCGAGGAACACTGAAGCTTTCTTT

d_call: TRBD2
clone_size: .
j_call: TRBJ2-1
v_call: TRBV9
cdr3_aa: CASSVGRRGLAGRWNEQFF
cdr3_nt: TGTGCCAGCAGCGTAGGCCGTCGGGGACTAGCGGGGAGATGGAATGAGCAGTTCTTC

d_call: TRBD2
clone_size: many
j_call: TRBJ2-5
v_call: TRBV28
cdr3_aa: CASSELGGTDKETQYF
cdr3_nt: TGTGCCAGCAGTGAGTTGGGGGGGACGGATAAAGAGACCCAGTACTTC

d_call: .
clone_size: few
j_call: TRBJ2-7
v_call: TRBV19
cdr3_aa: CASSMGGVRTYEQYF
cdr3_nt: TGTGCCAGTAGTATGGGTGGAGTTCGCACCTACGAGCAGTACTTC

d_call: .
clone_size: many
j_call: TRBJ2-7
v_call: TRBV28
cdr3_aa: CASSPLTMLRSGQYF
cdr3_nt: TGTGCCAGCAGCCCCTTGACTATGCTACGATCGGGGCAGTACTTC

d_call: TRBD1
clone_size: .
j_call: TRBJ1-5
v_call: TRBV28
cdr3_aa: CASSSHRDRLRNQPQHF
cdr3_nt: TGTGCCAGCAGCTCACACCGGGACAGGCTGCGCAATCAGCCCCAGCATTTT

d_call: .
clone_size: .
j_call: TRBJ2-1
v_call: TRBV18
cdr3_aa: CASSQVTGSGNEQFF
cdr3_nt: TGTGCCAGCTCTCAGGTTACGGGGTCCGGCAATGAGCAGTTCTTC

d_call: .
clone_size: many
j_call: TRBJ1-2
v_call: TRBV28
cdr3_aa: CASIPSPLARRNVPNYGYTF
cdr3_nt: TGTGCCAGCATCCCGTCCCCGCTCGCTCGACGGAACGTCCCTAACTATGGCTACACCTTC

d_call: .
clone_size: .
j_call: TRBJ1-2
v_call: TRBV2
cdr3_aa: CASSEALRASVTVDYGYTF
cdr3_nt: TGTGCCAGCAGTGAAGCGCTTCGAGCTTCTGTGACAGTAGACTATGGCTACACCTTC

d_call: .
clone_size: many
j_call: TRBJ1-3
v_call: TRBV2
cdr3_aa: CASMGQSSGNTIYF
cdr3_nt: TGTGCCAGCATGGGTCAGAGCTCTGGAAACACCATATATTTT

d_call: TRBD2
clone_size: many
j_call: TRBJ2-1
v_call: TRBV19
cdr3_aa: CASSRLAGAYNEQFF
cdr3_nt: TGTGCCAGTAGTAGACTAGCGGGAGCGTACAATGAGCAGTTCTTC

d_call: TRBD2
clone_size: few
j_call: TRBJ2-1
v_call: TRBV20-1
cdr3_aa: CSAAAGASLSEQFF
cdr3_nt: TGCAGTGCGGCCGCGGGAGCGTCTTTATCGGAGCAGTTCTTC

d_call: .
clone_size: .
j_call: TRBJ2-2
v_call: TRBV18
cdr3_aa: CASSPEQDSTGELFF
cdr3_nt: TGTGCCAGCTCACCAGAACAGGACAGCACCGGGGAGCTGTTTTTT

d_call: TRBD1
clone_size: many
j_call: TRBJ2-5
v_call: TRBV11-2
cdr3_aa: CASSLGTTGASPETQYF
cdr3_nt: TGTGCCAGCAGCTTAGGTACCACAGGGGCGTCCCCAGAGACCCAGTACTTC

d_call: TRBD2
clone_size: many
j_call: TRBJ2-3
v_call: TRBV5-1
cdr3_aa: CASSEGLSGQSDTQYF
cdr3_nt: TGCGCCAGCAGCGAGGGGCTTAGCGGGCAATCAGATACGCAGTATTTT

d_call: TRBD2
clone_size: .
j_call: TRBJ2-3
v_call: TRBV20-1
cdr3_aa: CSARAWTSGTDTQYF
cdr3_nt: TGCAGTGCTAGAGCATGGACTAGCGGGACAGATACGCAGTATTTT